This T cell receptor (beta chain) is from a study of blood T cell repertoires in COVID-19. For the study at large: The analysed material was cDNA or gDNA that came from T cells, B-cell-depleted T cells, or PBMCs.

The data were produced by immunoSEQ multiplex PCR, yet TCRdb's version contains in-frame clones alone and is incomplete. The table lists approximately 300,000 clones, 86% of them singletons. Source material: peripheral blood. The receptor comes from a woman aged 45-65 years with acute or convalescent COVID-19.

CDR3 in DNA: TGCGCCAGCAGCTTCGGGACAAACACTGAAGCTTTCTTT. Protein sequence: CASSFGTNTEAFF. The chain couples TRBV5-1 to TRBJ1-1; possibly TRBD1 for D (6 bases). The CDR3 extends over 13 amino acids. Germline-derived CDR1 and CDR2 are SGHRS and YFSETQ. V gave up 2 bases and J gave up 2 bases, with 7 bases separating them.